A selection of T cell receptor beta chains follows, all from one sample in a study of identical twins. TCRdb passed the 5' RACE reads through MiXCR, listing each CDR3 protein once. The data hold about 720,000 distinct CDR3 sequences, with about 9.4% observed a single time. Separately, the same data were catalogued under a study of yellow fever vaccine responses in identical twins.

The material sequenced was PBMCs. The receptors come from a woman aged 18-29 years in good health. Both conserved end residues are part of each CDR3. The D gene is left open where the match is weak. Rows give clone size only sometimes, using once, few, many, or a class for an expanded clone.

>NA|TRBV6-1|TRBJ1-5|NA
CASGLKGSLQPQHF
TGTGCCAGCGGCCTAAAGGGTTCTCTTCAGCCCCAGCATTTT
>NA|TRBV7-8|TRBJ1-6|many
CASSLPSGAGSASSPLHF
TGTGCCAGCAGCCTCCCCTCAGGGGCGGGAAGCGCAAGTTCACCCCTCCACTTT
>TRBD2|TRBV9|TRBJ2-5|NA
CASSASGGTRETQYF
TGTGCCAGCAGCGCAAGCGGGGGGACGAGAGAGACCCAGTACTTC
>NA|TRBV29-1|TRBJ2-1|many
CSVGRQLETYNEQFF
TGCAGCGTTGGCCGACAGTTAGAGACATACAATGAGCAGTTCTTC
>TRBD2|TRBV2|TRBJ2-1|NA
CASSETSGGTGEQFF
TGTGCCAGCAGTGAGACGAGCGGGGGGACTGGTGAGCAGTTCTTC
>NA|TRBV6-2/TRBV6-3|TRBJ2-7|many
CASNHGDSFYEQYF
TGTGCCAGCAACCATGGGGACTCCTTCTACGAGCAGTACTTC
>TRBD2|TRBV12-3/TRBV12-4|TRBJ2-1|few
CASSPTGTSRGEQFF
TGTGCCAGCAGTCCCACCGGGACTAGTCGAGGGGAGCAGTTCTTC
>TRBD2|TRBV5-4|TRBJ2-7|NA
CASSLLTSGTGEQYF
TGTGCCAGCAGCCTTTTGACTAGCGGGACTGGCGAGCAGTACTTC
>TRBD1|TRBV6-2/TRBV6-3|TRBJ2-7|NA
CASSYSLRQGAYEQYF
TGTGCCAGCAGTTACTCTTTGCGGCAGGGGGCTTACGAGCAGTACTTC
>TRBD2|TRBV7-2|TRBJ2-7|NA
CASSFPLAGGNYEQYF
TGTGCCAGCAGCTTCCCCCTAGCGGGAGGTAACTACGAGCAGTACTTC
>NA|TRBV12-3/TRBV12-4|TRBJ2-3|NA
CASSFRAGSSTDTQYF
TGTGCCAGCAGTTTCAGGGCGGGAAGTAGCACAGATACGCAGTATTTT
>NA|TRBV25-1|TRBJ1-1|NA
CASSEWGGSTEAFF
TGTGCCAGCAGTGAATGGGGGGGGTCCACTGAAGCTTTCTTT
>TRBD1|TRBV4-1|TRBJ2-1|many
CASSALLEPGQGARLSYNEQFF
TGCGCCAGCAGCGCACTATTAGAACCGGGACAGGGGGCGCGTTTGTCCTACAATGAGCAGTTCTTC
>TRBD1|TRBV5-1|TRBJ1-1|few
CASSGGQWNTEAFF
TGCGCCAGCAGCGGGGGACAGTGGAACACTGAAGCTTTCTTT
>TRBD2|TRBV5-1|TRBJ2-3|NA
CASSFASGGGADTDTQYF
TGCGCCAGCAGCTTCGCCTCTGGCGGGGGGGCCGACACAGATACGCAGTATTTT
>NA|TRBV5-1|TRBJ1-1|many
CASSLGGLGTEAFF
TGCGCCAGCAGCTTGGGTGGTCTGGGGACTGAAGCTTTCTTT
>TRBD2|TRBV20-1|TRBJ2-4|NA
CSARGQRGAGKNIQYF
TGCAGTGCTAGAGGCCAGCGGGGGGCAGGCAAAAACATTCAGTACTTC
>NA|TRBV9|TRBJ1-6|many
CASSFGNGGGNSPLHF
TGTGCCAGCAGCTTCGGAAATGGAGGAGGGAATTCACCCCTCCACTTT
>NA|TRBV3-1|TRBJ2-2|once
CASSQPSGGRAGELFF
TGTGCCAGCAGCCAACCCTCGGGCGGTCGCGCCGGGGAGCTGTTTTTT
>NA|TRBV20-1|TRBJ2-3|NA
CSARDYRDGSTDTQYF
TGCAGTGCTAGAGATTACCGGGACGGAAGCACAGATACGCAGTATTTT
>NA|TRBV6-5|TRBJ2-7|NA
CASSYVPPRGTYEQYF
TGTGCCAGCAGTTACGTCCCCCCTCGCGGCACCTACGAGCAGTACTTC
>NA|TRBV12-3/TRBV12-4|TRBJ2-1|many
CASSPFNEQFF
TGTGCCAGCAGTCCGTTCAATGAGCAGTTCTTC
>NA|TRBV28|TRBJ2-5|NA
CASTVGRGKETQYF
TGTGCCAGCACCGTGGGCAGGGGCAAAGAGACCCAGTACTTC
>TRBD1|TRBV6-1|TRBJ1-2|few
CASSVDRVGYYGYTF
TGTGCCAGCAGTGTCGACAGGGTGGGGTACTATGGCTACACCTTC
>NA|TRBV18|TRBJ2-7|NA
CASSPPEGSDEQYF
TGTGCCAGCTCACCACCGGAGGGCTCGGACGAGCAGTACTTC
>TRBD2|TRBV24-1|TRBJ2-3|few
CATSGTTTDTQYF
TGTGCCACCAGCGGGACTACCACAGATACGCAGTATTTT
>TRBD1|TRBV7-2|TRBJ2-7|many
CASSFRTGSNDEQYF
TGTGCCAGCAGCTTCCGGACAGGGTCAAACGACGAGCAGTACTTC
>NA|TRBV7-9|TRBJ2-5|NA
CASSYRRGAAGQETQYF
TGTGCCAGCAGTTATCGGCGCGGGGCCGCCGGTCAAGAGACCCAGTACTTC
>TRBD2|TRBV25-1|TRBJ2-7|few
CASGQAGGSSYEQYF
TGTGCCAGCGGGCAAGCGGGGGGGAGCTCCTACGAGCAGTACTTC
>NA|TRBV7-9|TRBJ2-1|NA
CASSSVEQFF
TGTGCCAGCAGCTCGGTTGAGCAGTTCTTC
>NA|TRBV5-1|TRBJ2-7|few
CASSFGGPIYEQYF
TGCGCCAGCAGCTTTGGGGGGCCGATCTACGAGCAGTACTTC
>NA|TRBV28|TRBJ1-2|few
CASSKDSYGYTF
TGTGCCAGCAGCAAAGACAGCTATGGCTACACCTTC
>NA|TRBV4-2|TRBJ2-2|few
CASSLRQKNVGELFF
TGTGCCAGCAGCCTGAGACAAAAAAATGTCGGGGAGCTGTTTTTT
>TRBD2|TRBV7-9|TRBJ2-5|NA
CASSSLLGGLETQYF
TGTGCCAGCAGCTCCCTGTTGGGGGGGTTAGAGACCCAGTACTTC
>TRBD2|TRBV12-3/TRBV12-4|TRBJ2-2|many
CASSPNGWGRDTGELFF
TGTGCCAGCAGCCCGAATGGCTGGGGGAGGGACACCGGGGAGCTGTTTTTT
>NA|TRBV24-1|TRBJ2-1|many
CATSDFAGQQFF
TGTGCCACCAGTGATTTTGCGGGTCAGCAGTTCTTC
>NA|TRBV4-3|TRBJ2-5|once
CASSQGRDNQESQYF
TGCGCCAGCAGCCAAGGACGGGACAACCAAGAGTCCCAGTACTTC
>NA|TRBV14|TRBJ1-6|NA
CASSQAGVGNSPLHF
TGTGCCAGCAGCCAAGCAGGGGTCGGAAATTCACCCCTCCACTTT
>NA|TRBV14|TRBJ2-7|many
CASSPQGIGEQYF
TGTGCCAGCAGCCCTCAGGGGATTGGCGAGCAGTACTTC
>TRBD2|TRBV10-3|TRBJ2-3|NA
CAISDPPSGNTDTQYF
TGTGCCATCAGTGACCCCCCTAGCGGGAATACAGATACGCAGTATTTT
>TRBD1|TRBV15|TRBJ2-1|many
CATSGTGGSYNEQFF
TGTGCCACCAGCGGGACAGGGGGTTCCTACAATGAGCAGTTCTTC
>TRBD1|TRBV5-1|TRBJ2-7|NA
CASSLAGQGFGEQYF
TGCGCCAGCAGCTTGGCTGGACAGGGCTTCGGCGAGCAGTACTTC
>TRBD2|TRBV10-3|TRBJ2-5|NA
CATGEGSVETQYF
TGTGCCACCGGGGAGGGGAGTGTGGAGACCCAGTACTTC
>NA|TRBV6-5|TRBJ2-6|NA
CASSFAGSPGANVLTF
TGTGCCAGCAGTTTCGCCGGCTCCCCTGGGGCCAACGTCCTGACTTTC
>TRBD2|TRBV3-1|TRBJ2-7|few
CASSQAFVQTSGEPYEQYF
TGTGCCAGCAGCCAAGCATTCGTCCAGACTAGCGGTGAACCATACGAGCAGTACTTC
>TRBD1|TRBV5-1|TRBJ2-7|NA
CASSFSGTVGHEQYF
TGCGCCAGCAGCTTTAGTGGGACAGTCGGCCACGAGCAGTACTTC
>NA|TRBV5-8|TRBJ2-1|few
CASSFPSKSYNEQFF
TGTGCCAGCAGCTTCCCATCCAAATCCTACAATGAGCAGTTCTTC
>TRBD2|TRBV7-8|TRBJ2-1|NA
CASSPQLAGGANEQFF
TGTGCCAGCAGCCCCCAGCTAGCGGGAGGCGCCAATGAGCAGTTCTTC
>NA|TRBV6-5|TRBJ1-6|NA
CASSYTSRISPLHF
TGTGCCAGCAGTTACACTTCCAGGATTTCACCCCTCCACTTT
>TRBD2|TRBV20-1|TRBJ2-7|few
CSARAPPSGPWGYEQYF
TGCAGTGCTAGAGCTCCTCCTAGCGGCCCCTGGGGTTACGAGCAGTACTTC